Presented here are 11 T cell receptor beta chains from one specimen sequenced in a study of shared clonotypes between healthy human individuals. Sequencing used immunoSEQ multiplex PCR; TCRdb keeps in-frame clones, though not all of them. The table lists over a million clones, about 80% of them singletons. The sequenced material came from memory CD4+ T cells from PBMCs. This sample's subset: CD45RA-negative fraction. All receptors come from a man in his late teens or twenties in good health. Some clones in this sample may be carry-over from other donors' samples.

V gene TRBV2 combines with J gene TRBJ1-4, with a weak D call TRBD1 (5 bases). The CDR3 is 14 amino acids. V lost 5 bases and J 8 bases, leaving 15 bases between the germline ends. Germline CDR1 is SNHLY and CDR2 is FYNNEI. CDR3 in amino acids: CASSPQGMREKLFF. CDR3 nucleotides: TGTGCCAGCAGTCCCCAGGGCATGAGGGAAAAACTGTTTTTT.

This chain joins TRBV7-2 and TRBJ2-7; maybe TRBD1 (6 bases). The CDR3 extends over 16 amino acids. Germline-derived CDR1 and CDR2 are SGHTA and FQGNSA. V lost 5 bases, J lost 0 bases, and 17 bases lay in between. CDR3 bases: TGTGCCAGCAGCCCCGTCGGACAGTCAAGCTCCTACGAGCAGTACTTC. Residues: CASSPVGQSSSYEQYF.

CDR3 sequence (DNA): TGTGCCAGCAGTTCGGGTGGGGCGGGGCCCTACGAGCAGTACTTC. Amino acid sequence: CASSSGGAGPYEQYF. The gene calls are TRBV28 and TRBJ2-7; a possible D gene is TRBD2 (6 bases). CDR1 is MDHEN and CDR2 is SYDVKM in the germline V gene. The V gene lost 4 bases and the J gene lost 2 bases, with 15 bases spanning the gap. The CDR3 runs 15 residues. The variable domain in full, completed from reference TRBV28 and TRBJ2-7, reads DVKVTQSSRYLVKRTGEKVFLECVQDMDHENMFWYRQDPGLGLRLIYFSYDVKMKEKGDIPEGYSVSREKKERFSLILESASTNQTSMYLCASSSGGAGPYEQYFGPGTRLTVT.

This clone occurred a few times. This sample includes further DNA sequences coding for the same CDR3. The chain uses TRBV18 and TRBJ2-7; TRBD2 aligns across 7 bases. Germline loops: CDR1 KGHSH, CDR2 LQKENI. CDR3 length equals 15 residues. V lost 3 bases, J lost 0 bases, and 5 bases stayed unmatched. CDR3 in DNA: TGTGCCAGCTCACCCCCTAGCGGTAGCTCCTACGAGCAGTACTTC. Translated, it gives CASSPPSGSSYEQYF.

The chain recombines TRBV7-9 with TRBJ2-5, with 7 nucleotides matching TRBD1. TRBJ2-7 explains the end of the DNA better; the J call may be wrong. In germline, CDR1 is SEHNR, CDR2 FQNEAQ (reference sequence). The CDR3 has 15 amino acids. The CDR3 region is CASSLIGTALNEQYF. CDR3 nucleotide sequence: TGTGCCAGCAGCTTAATCGGGACAGCTCTCAACGAGCAGTACTTC.

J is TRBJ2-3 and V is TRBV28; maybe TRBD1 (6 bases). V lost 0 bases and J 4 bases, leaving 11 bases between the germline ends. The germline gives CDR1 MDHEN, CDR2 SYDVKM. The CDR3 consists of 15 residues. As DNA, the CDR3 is TGTGCCAGCAGTTTATGGGCTGGGGGCGCAGATACGCAGTATTTT. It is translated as CASSLWAGGADTQYF.

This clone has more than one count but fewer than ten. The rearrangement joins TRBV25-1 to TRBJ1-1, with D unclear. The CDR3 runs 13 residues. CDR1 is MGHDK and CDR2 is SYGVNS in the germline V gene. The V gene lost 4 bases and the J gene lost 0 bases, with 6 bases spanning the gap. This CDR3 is CASSGRVNTEAFF. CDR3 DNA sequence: TGTGCCAGCAGTGGAAGAGTGAACACTGAAGCTTTCTTT. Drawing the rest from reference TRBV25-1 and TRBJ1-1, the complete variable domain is EADIYQTPRYLVIGTGKKITLECSQTMGHDKMYWYQQDPGMELHLIHYSYGVNSTEKGDLSSESTVSRIRTEHFPLTLESARPSHTSQYLCASSGRVNTEAFFGQGTRLTVV.

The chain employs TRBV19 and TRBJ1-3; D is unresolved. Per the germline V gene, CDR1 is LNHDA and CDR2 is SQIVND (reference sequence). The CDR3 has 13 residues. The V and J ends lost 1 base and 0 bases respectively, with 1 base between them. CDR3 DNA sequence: TGTGCCAGTAGTATAGTCTCTGGAAACACCATATATTTT. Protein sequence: CASSIVSGNTIYF. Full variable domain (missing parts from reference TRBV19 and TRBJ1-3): DGGITQSPKYLFRKEGQNVTLSCEQNLNHDAMYWYRQDPGQGLRLIYYSQIVNDFQKGDIAEGYSVSREKKESFPLTVTSAQKNPTAFYLCASSIVSGNTIYFGEGSWLTVV.

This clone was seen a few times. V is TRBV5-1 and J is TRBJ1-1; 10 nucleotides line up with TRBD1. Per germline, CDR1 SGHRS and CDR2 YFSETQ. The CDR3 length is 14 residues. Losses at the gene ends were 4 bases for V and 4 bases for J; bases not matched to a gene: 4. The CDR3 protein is CASSKGTGATEAFF. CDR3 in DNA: TGCGCCAGCAGCAAGGGGACAGGGGCCACTGAAGCTTTCTTT.

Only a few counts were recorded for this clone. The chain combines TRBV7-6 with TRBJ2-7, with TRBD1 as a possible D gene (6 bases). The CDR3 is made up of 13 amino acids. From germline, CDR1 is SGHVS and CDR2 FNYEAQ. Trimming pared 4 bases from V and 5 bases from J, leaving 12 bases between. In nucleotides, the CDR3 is TGTGCCAGCAGCTCCCGGGCAGGGGACGAGCAGTACTTC. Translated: CASSSRAGDEQYF.

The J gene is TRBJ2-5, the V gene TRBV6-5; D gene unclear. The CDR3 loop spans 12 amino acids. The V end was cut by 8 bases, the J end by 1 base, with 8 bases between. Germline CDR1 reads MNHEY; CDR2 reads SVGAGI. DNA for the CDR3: TGTGCCAGCTCTCTCGTCCAAGAGACCCAGTACTTC. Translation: CASSLVQETQYF.